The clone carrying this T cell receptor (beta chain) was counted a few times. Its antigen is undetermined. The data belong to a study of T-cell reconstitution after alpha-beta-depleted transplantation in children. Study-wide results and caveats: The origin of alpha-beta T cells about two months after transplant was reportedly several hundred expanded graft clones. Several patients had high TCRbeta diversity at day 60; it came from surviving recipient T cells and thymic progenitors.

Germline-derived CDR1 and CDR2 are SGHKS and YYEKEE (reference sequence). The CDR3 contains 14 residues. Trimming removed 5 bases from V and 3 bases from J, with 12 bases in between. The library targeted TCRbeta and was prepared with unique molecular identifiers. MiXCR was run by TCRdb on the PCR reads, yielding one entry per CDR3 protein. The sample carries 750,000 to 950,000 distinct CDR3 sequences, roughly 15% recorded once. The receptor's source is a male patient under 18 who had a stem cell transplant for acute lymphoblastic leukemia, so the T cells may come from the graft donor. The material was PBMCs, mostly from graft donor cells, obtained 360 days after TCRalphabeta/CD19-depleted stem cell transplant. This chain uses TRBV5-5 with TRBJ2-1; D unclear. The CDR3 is CASSPRPGYNEQFF. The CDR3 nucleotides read TGTGCCAGCAGTCCCCGACCCGGCTACAATGAGCAGTTCTTC.